This T cell receptor (beta chain) was found in a study of blood T cell repertoires in COVID-19. Clones were sequenced by immunoSEQ multiplex PCR, and TCRdb holds only the in-frame ones, with some missing. The sample includes about 260,000 clones, around 89% of them seen just once. Germline values: CDR1 MDHEN, CDR2 SYDVKM. The CDR3 covers 15 residues. Trimming took off 5 bases at V and 4 bases at J, with 14 bases between the two ends. Individuals drawn from approximately 22 US areas were roughly 18 to 95 years old. The chain links TRBV28 to TRBJ2-2; tentative D call: TRBD2 (6 bases). The TCR sequence derives from a woman in her thirties with acute COVID-19. Specimen: PBMCs or T cells enriched from blood (not recorded which). The CDR3 region is CASSNWAEGTGELFF. CDR3 bases: TGTGCCAGCAGTAACTGGGCGGAGGGCACCGGGGAGCTGTTTTTT. The entire variable domain, with the rest obtained from reference TRBV28 and TRBJ2-2, is as follows: DVKVTQSSRYLVKRTGEKVFLECVQDMDHENMFWYRQDPGLGLRLIYFSYDVKMKEKGDIPEGYSVSREKKERFSLILESASTNQTSMYLCASSNWAEGTGELFFGEGSRLTVL.